This TCR beta chain was recovered during a study of a mutant IDH1 vaccine in newly diagnosed glioma. Study at large: Patients began vaccination 4-6 weeks after radiotherapy alone, or with temozolomide cycles. Previous treatment comprised radiotherapy, temozolomide, or both, mostly both. Whole-study findings and limits: Overall, about 93% of patients had vaccine-induced immune responses.

Turning to this clone: The antigen remains unidentified.

The time point is: week 47, end of study. Vaccine doses each comprised 300 ug of mutant IDH1 20-mer peptide, with topical imiquimod. Astrocytomas found in donors were new, WHO grade 3 or 4, IDH1-mutant and ATRX-lost. The data were produced by immunoSEQ multiplex PCR, yet TCRdb's version contains in-frame clones alone and is incomplete. The table records tens of thousands of clones, 65% of them present only once. CDR1 and CDR2 (germline): SGHRS, YFSETQ. The V end was cut by 2 bases, the J end by 3 bases, with 12 bases between. The CDR3 spans 14 residues. Sample: peripheral blood mononuclear cells (PBMCs), taken from a glioma patient whose treatment included an IDH1 peptide vaccine. The V gene is TRBV5-1, the J gene TRBJ2-7; a weak D match, TRBD2 (6 bases). The sequence derives from a middle-aged man with glioma. Some clones in this sample may be carry-over from other donors' samples. CDR3 sequence reads: CASSFFGGGYEQYF. In DNA, the CDR3 is TGCGCCAGCAGCTTCTTCGGGGGAGGCTACGAGCAGTACTTC.